These 31 T cell receptor beta chains were sequenced from one sample in a study of shared clonotypes between healthy human individuals (dated by TCRdb to the early 2020s). CD8 naive samples were obtained by positive selection for CCR7 among CD45RO-negative cells, yielding a CD45RA+CCR7+ population from which TemRA cells were excluded. Libraries were made using the immunoSEQ multiplex PCR assay. Drawn from immuneACCESS, this table holds only the in-frame rearrangements with V and J called that TCRdb kept. Clones are partly lost; checked studies trace under half to an unresolved V gene and leave the rest unexplained. This sample gives millions of clones in total; roughly 95% of them show up just once. The top ten hold 1% to 1.3% of the sample. The material sequenced was naive CD8+ T cells sorted from blood. The intended sense of this specimen's cell subset or site label: CD45RA+CCR7+. The receptors stem from a man aged 18 to 29 in good health.

The chain has TRBV5-4 and TRBJ2-1; TRBD1 matches at 9 bases. CDR3 length equals 15 residues. V gave up 4 bases and J gave up 8 bases; unmatched junction bases: 10. Germline values: CDR1 SGHNT, CDR2 YYREEE (reference sequence). CDR3 protein: CASSLGQGGVDEQFF. The CDR3 DNA sequence: TGTGCCAGCAGCCTGGGACAGGGAGGTGTGGATGAGCAGTTCTTC.

The rearrangement uses TRBV27 and TRBJ2-1; D is undetermined. The CDR3 length is 14 residues. Germline CDR1 MNHEY, CDR2 SMNVEV (reference sequence). V lost 1 base to trimming and J lost 6 bases, with 10 bases between them. The CDR3 reads CASSLWARGNEQFF. The CDR3 bases are TGTGCCAGCAGTTTATGGGCCAGAGGCAATGAGCAGTTCTTC.

This chain connects TRBV4-3 to TRBJ2-7; D is undetermined. Germline CDR1 and CDR2: LGHNA and YSLEER. The CDR3 sequence is 15 residues long. Deletions cut 1 base from V and 2 bases from J, with 12 bases between. This CDR3 is CASSQVFGSTYEQYF. The DNA of the CDR3 is TGCGCCAGCAGCCAAGTATTTGGTTCCACCTACGAGCAGTACTTC.

This rearrangement joins TRBV4-1 to TRBJ2-2; unclear D gene. There are 14 residues in the CDR3. V lost 5 bases and J lost 2, with 9 bases in between. The V gene's germline CDR1 is MGHRA and CDR2 YSYEKL. The CDR3 coding sequence is TGCGCCAGCAGCAATTGGGCAAACACCGGGGAGCTGTTTTTT. This sequence encodes CASSNWANTGELFF.

This clone showed up just a few times. J is TRBJ2-1 and V is TRBV1; the table names TRBD2, a call not compared with the DNA. TRBV1 is deemed a pseudogene. The CDR3 sequence is 16 residues long. CDR3 loop: CTSSPLTGTSTNEQFF. For the CDR3, the DNA is TGCACCAGCAGTCCTCTAACCGGGACTAGTACGAATGAGCAGTTCTTC.

The chain employs TRBV28 and TRBJ1-1; 8 bases align to TRBD1. CDR1 MDHEN and CDR2 SYDVKM come from the germline V gene. Trimming cost V 8 bases and J 7 bases; bases outside gene matches: 18. The CDR3 is 16 amino acids. The CDR3 is CASRGGYPRTGIEAFF. CDR3 DNA sequence: TGTGCCAGCCGCGGGGGTTATCCCCGGACAGGGATTGAAGCTTTCTTT. The variable domain in full, with the rest retrieved from reference TRBV28 and TRBJ1-1, is DVKVTQSSRYLVKRTGEKVFLECVQDMDHENMFWYRQDPGLGLRLIYFSYDVKMKEKGDIPEGYSVSREKKERFSLILESASTNQTSMYLCASRGGYPRTGIEAFFGQGTRLTVV.

The chain employs TRBV19 and TRBJ1-5; 7 nucleotides align to TRBD1. The CDR3 sequence is 16 residues long. Germline V gene sequence: CDR1 LNHDA, CDR2 SQIVND (reference sequence). The V and J ends lost 6 bases and 8 bases, in that order; junction bases with no gene match: 16. CDR3 nucleotide sequence: TGTGCCAGTAGACTGGGTGTAGGACAGGACCGGGAGCCCCAGCATTTT. It translates to CASRLGVGQDREPQHF. Using reference TRBV19 and TRBJ1-5 for the parts outside the CDR3, the full variable domain is DGGITQSPKYLFRKEGQNVTLSCEQNLNHDAMYWYRQDPGQGLRLIYYSQIVNDFQKGDIAEGYSVSREKKESFPLTVTSAQKNPTAFYLCASRLGVGQDREPQHFGDGTRLSIL.

Notes on this clone: Additional DNA sequences in this sample encode the identical CDR3. The rearrangement joins TRBV19 to TRBJ2-7; D tentatively fits TRBD1 or TRBD2 (5 bases each). Germline CDR1 and CDR2: LNHDA and SQIVND (reference sequence). The CDR3 spans 13 residues. Trimming left V 1 base short and J 3 bases short, with 7 bases between. CDR3 sequence: CASSIGDGYEQYF. The CDR3 DNA reads TGTGCCAGTAGTATAGGGGACGGCTACGAGCAGTACTTC. Supplemented by reference TRBV19 and TRBJ2-7, the full variable domain reads DGGITQSPKYLFRKEGQNVTLSCEQNLNHDAMYWYRQDPGQGLRLIYYSQIVNDFQKGDIAEGYSVSREKKESFPLTVTSAQKNPTAFYLCASSIGDGYEQYFGPGTRLTVT.

As for this clone: Other DNA sequences in this sample translate to the same CDR3. This rearrangement joins TRBV5-4 to TRBJ2-7; TRBD1 aligns across 9 bases. The CDR3 is 13 residues long. The germline gives CDR1 SGHNT, CDR2 YYREEE (reference sequence). Trimming took 3 bases from V and 4 from J; bases not matched to a gene: 2. This CDR3 is CASSSGQGYEQYF. DNA of the CDR3: TGTGCCAGCAGCTCCGGACAGGGGTACGAGCAGTACTTC.

Regarding this clone: Different DNA sequences within this sample yield the same CDR3. The rearrangement joins TRBV7-9 to TRBJ2-7; TRBD1 is a possible D gene (5 bases). Germline-derived CDR1 and CDR2 are SEHNR and FQNEAQ (reference sequence). V was pared by 5 bases and J by 1 base, with 12 bases between. The CDR3 sequence is 14 residues long. CDR3 sequence: CASSHPTESYEQYF. CDR3 nucleotides: TGTGCCAGCAGCCACCCGACAGAATCCTACGAGCAGTACTTC.

This clone was recorded once. The V gene is TRBV28, the J gene TRBJ2-3; TRBD2 agrees at 7 bases. V lost 7 bases to trimming and J lost 0 bases; unmatched junction nucleotides: 10. This CDR3 comprises 16 residues. Per germline, CDR1 MDHEN and CDR2 SYDVKM. CDR3 sequence (DNA): TGTGCCAGCACAGCCAACCGGGGGGTTAGCACAGATACGCAGTATTTT. As protein: CASTANRGVSTDTQYF.

V gene TRBV5-4 combines with J gene TRBJ2-1, with 7 nucleotides matching TRBD1. Losses at the gene ends were 3 bases for V and 7 bases for J; bases not matched to a gene: 1. From germline, CDR1 is SGHNT and CDR2 YYREEE (reference sequence). The CDR3 has 12 amino acids. Here the CDR3 DNA reads TGTGCCAGCAGCTCGGACAGGAATGAGCAGTTCTTC. Protein sequence: CASSSDRNEQFF. The variable domain in full, with the rest retrieved from reference TRBV5-4 and TRBJ2-1, is ETGVTQSPTHLIKTRGQQVTLRCSSQSGHNTVSWYQQALGQGPQFIFQYYREEENGRGNFPPRFSGLQFPNYSSELNVNALELDDSALYLCASSSDRNEQFFGPGTRLTVL.

J is TRBJ2-5 and V is TRBV7-6; D might be TRBD1 or TRBD2, each matching 5 bases. The germline gives CDR1 SGHVS, CDR2 FNYEAQ. The CDR3 is 16 amino acids. Between the trimmed V and J ends, which lost 1 base and 3 bases, there was a span of 15 bases. The CDR3 region is CASSLVPGTIKETQYF. The CDR3, as DNA: TGTGCCAGCAGCTTAGTACCGGGGACGATTAAAGAGACCCAGTACTTC.

The chain couples TRBV6-5 to TRBJ2-5, with D perhaps TRBD2 (5 bases). Trimming took off 2 bases at V and 5 bases at J, with 18 bases between the two ends. The germline V gene has CDR1 MNHEY and CDR2 SVGAGI. CDR3 length: 16 amino acids. The CDR3 DNA reads TGTGCCAGCAGTTACGGTTTAGCCAGAGGGCAGGAGACCCAGTACTTC. Protein: CASSYGLARGQETQYF.

The J gene is TRBJ1-6, the V gene TRBV5-1; perhaps TRBD1 as D (5 bases). Trimming took off 0 bases at V and 8 bases at J, with 12 bases between the two ends. In germline, CDR1 is SGHRS, CDR2 YFSETQ. This CDR3 contains 15 residues. The CDR3 spells CASSLDSGTYSPLHF. DNA for the CDR3: TGCGCCAGCAGCTTGGACAGTGGGACTTATTCACCCCTCCACTTT.

J is TRBJ2-1 and V is TRBV7-9, with 16 bases fitting TRBD2. Per the germline V gene, CDR1 is SEHNR and CDR2 is FQNEAQ (reference sequence). Trimming took 2 bases from V and 1 from J; bases not matched to a gene: 5. The CDR3 is made up of 19 amino acids. CDR3 loop: CASSLQGTSGRASYNEQFF. CDR3 nucleotide sequence: TGTGCCAGCAGCTTACAGGGGACTAGCGGGAGGGCTTCCTACAATGAGCAGTTCTTC.

As for this clone: Relative to the germline gene, one junction end is altered; a read error may explain this. The V gene is TRBV10-3, the J gene TRBJ2-7; TRBD2 matches at 9 bases. This CDR3 is built from 14 residues. The germline V gene encodes CDR1 ENHRY and CDR2 SYGVKD. The CDR3 nucleotides read TGTGCCATCAGTGGGGGCGGACTAGCGCTCGAGCGGTACTTC. It yields the protein CAISGGGLALERYF.

The rearrangement uses TRBV5-6 and TRBJ1-1; TRBD1 agrees at 8 bases. With 4 bases clipped from V and 0 bases from J, the junction kept 5 bases outside the gene matches. The germline V gene has CDR1 SGHDT and CDR2 YYEEEE. The CDR3 has 15 residues. The CDR3 DNA reads as TGTGCCAGCAGCCCAATGACAGGGGTGAACACTGAAGCTTTCTTT. The encoded protein is CASSPMTGVNTEAFF.

The V and J genes are TRBV5-1 and TRBJ1-1, with TRBD1 as a possible D gene (6 bases). From germline, CDR1 is SGHRS and CDR2 YFSETQ. Deletions cut 0 bases from V and 0 bases from J, with 12 bases between. The CDR3 is made up of 16 amino acids. This CDR3 reads CASSLAGGNLNTEAFF. The CDR3 nucleotides read TGCGCCAGCAGCTTGGCGGGGGGCAACCTGAACACTGAAGCTTTCTTT.

The chain joins TRBV4-3 to TRBJ1-2; D unclear. V was cut by 6 bases and J by 4 bases, with 18 bases left in between. The germline gives CDR1 LGHNA, CDR2 YSLEER. This CDR3 spans 15 amino acids. The CDR3, as DNA: TGCGCCAGCAGTCAGGCCACGACGCCCCTCTATGGCTACACCTTC. Its translation is CASSQATTPLYGYTF.

This rearrangement joins TRBV27 to TRBJ2-7; perhaps TRBD1 as D (5 bases). V lost 8 bases to trimming and J lost 5 bases, with 16 bases between them. Germline assignment: CDR1 MNHEY and CDR2 SMNVEV (reference sequence). This CDR3 contains 13 residues. The chain's CDR3 is CASGIGLGDEQYF. CDR3 coding DNA: TGTGCCAGCGGGATAGGCCTAGGGGACGAGCAGTACTTC.

A word on this clone: Other DNA sequences within the sample encode an identical CDR3. This rearrangement joins TRBV6-5 to TRBJ2-1; D gene uncertain. This CDR3 has 12 residues. The V and J ends lost 0 bases and 5 bases respectively, with 2 bases between them. Germline CDR1 and CDR2: MNHEY and SVGAGI. CDR3 bases: TGTGCCAGCAGTTACTCTGACAATGAGCAGTTCTTC. Translating it yields CASSYSDNEQFF.

This chain connects TRBV6-5 to TRBJ1-2; 7 nucleotides line up with TRBD1. Germline V gene sequence: CDR1 MNHEY, CDR2 SVGAGI. This CDR3 region has 13 residues. Germline trimming cut 1 base from V and 6 bases from J; bases unmatched to any gene: 2. This chain's CDR3 is CASSYFTGDGYTF. The CDR3 nucleotides are TGTGCCAGCAGTTACTTTACAGGGGATGGCTACACCTTC.

The chain joins TRBV27 to TRBJ2-2, with 7 bases that match TRBD1. The CDR3 has 13 amino acids. Losses at the gene ends were 8 bases for V and 4 bases for J; bases not matched to a gene: 4. CDR1 is MNHEY and CDR2 is SMNVEV in the germline V gene (reference sequence). DNA for the CDR3: TGTGCCAGCGGGGACAGACCCACCGGGGAGCTGTTTTTT. Amino acids: CASGDRPTGELFF.

In regard to this clone: The same CDR3 can be traced to other DNA sequences in this sample. V and J are TRBV5-1 and TRBJ2-2, with 8 bases lining up with TRBD1. The CDR3 length is 15 residues. V lost 3 bases to trimming and J lost 4 bases; unmatched junction nucleotides: 5. Germline CDR1 reads SGHRS; CDR2 reads YFSETQ. The CDR3 DNA sequence: TGCGCCAGCAGCTCCGGACAGGGTGGCACCGGGGAGCTGTTTTTT. It translates to CASSSGQGGTGELFF.

V and J are TRBV11-2 and TRBJ2-3; the D is unclear. CDR1 is SGHAT, CDR2 FQNNGV, per germline. V lost 3 bases to trimming and J lost 3 bases, with 7 bases between them. The CDR3 consists of 13 residues. CDR3 nucleotide sequence: TGTGCCAGCAGCTTTTCCGGGACAGATACGCAGTATTTT. This codes for CASSFSGTDTQYF.

The chain recombines TRBV5-6 with TRBJ1-4, with D hard to call. This CDR3 is 14 amino acids long. Trimming shortened V by 2 bases and J by 8 bases, and 13 bases separated the two germline ends. The germline gives CDR1 SGHDT, CDR2 YYEEEE. The CDR3 DNA sequence: TGTGCCAGCAGCTTCCAGGCGGATGAAGAAAAACTGTTTTTT. Translated: CASSFQADEEKLFF.

V and J are TRBV28 and TRBJ1-1, with a possible D match to TRBD1 (6 bases). Germline lookup yields CDR1 MDHEN and CDR2 SYDVKM. CDR3 length: 13 residues. V was pared by 5 bases and J by 3 bases, with 10 bases between. The CDR3 loop is CASSQAGDTEAFF. In nucleotides, the CDR3 is TGTGCCAGCAGTCAAGCAGGGGACACTGAAGCTTTCTTT.

The chain is built from TRBV27 and TRBJ2-1; the D is unclear. Trimming removed 4 bases at V and 3 bases at J, with 13 bases between. This CDR3 region has 15 residues. Germline CDR1 and CDR2: MNHEY and SMNVEV (reference sequence). This chain's CDR3 is CASSSLGWGYNEQFF. The CDR3 nucleotides are TGTGCCAGCAGTTCATTAGGGTGGGGCTACAATGAGCAGTTCTTC.

The rearrangement joins TRBV10-3 to TRBJ1-6; 9 bases are shared with TRBD1. Germline V gene sequence: CDR1 ENHRY, CDR2 SYGVKD. The CDR3 consists of 13 residues. V lost 10 bases, J lost 10 bases, and 8 bases stayed unmatched. CDR3 sequence (DNA): TGTGCCACCCTATCGGGACAGGGCTCACCCCTCCACTTT. Translation gives CATLSGQGSPLHF.

This chain uses TRBV6-5 with TRBJ2-5; D gene unclear. Trimming cost V 8 bases and J 5 bases, with 15 bases left between them. Looked up from germline, CDR1 is MNHEY and CDR2 is SVGAGI. This CDR3 comprises 13 residues. CDR3 nucleotide sequence: TGTGCCAGCCAGAGCCTCCCCCAGGAGACCCAGTACTTC. This gives the protein CASQSLPQETQYF.